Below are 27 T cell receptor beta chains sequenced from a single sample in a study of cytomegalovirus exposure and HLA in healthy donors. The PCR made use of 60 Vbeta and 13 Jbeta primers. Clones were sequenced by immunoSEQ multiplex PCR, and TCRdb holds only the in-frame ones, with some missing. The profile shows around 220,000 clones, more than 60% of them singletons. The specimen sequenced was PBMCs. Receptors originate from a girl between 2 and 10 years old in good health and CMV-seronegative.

The CDR3 sequence: CASSSQGNSNQPQHF. The DNA of the CDR3 is TGTGCCAGCAGCTCACAGGGAAATAGCAATCAGCCCCAGCATTTT. The chain employs TRBV5-6 and TRBJ1-5, with D possibly being TRBD1 (6 bases). Germline values: CDR1 SGHDT, CDR2 YYEEEE. CDR3 length equals 15 residues. V lost 3 bases and J lost 0, with 10 bases in between.

CDR3: CASSSRGATNEKLFF. The CDR3 nucleotides read TGTGCCAGCAGTTCTCGCGGGGCCACTAATGAAAAACTGTTTTTT. The chain has TRBV6-5 and TRBJ1-4; possible D gene TRBD1, 5 bases. Trimming took off 4 bases at V and 2 bases at J, with 11 bases between the two ends. The CDR3 sequence is 15 residues long. Germline loops: CDR1 MNHEY, CDR2 SVGAGI.

The CDR3 nucleotides are TGTGCCAGCAGCTTTCCGCCCCTAGAGCAGTACTTC. Translated, it gives CASSFPPLEQYF. The V and J genes are TRBV7-2 and TRBJ2-7; the D is unclear. V dropped 3 bases and J dropped 7 bases, with 10 bases sitting between them. The CDR3 has 12 residues. CDR1 is SGHTA and CDR2 is FQGNSA in the germline V gene.

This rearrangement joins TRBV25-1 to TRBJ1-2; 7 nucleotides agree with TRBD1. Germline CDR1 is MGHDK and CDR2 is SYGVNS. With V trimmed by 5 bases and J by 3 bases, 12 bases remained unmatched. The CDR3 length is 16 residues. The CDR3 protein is CASSYPPDQGDYGYTF. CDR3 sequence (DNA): TGTGCCAGCAGTTACCCCCCCGACCAGGGGGACTATGGCTACACCTTC.

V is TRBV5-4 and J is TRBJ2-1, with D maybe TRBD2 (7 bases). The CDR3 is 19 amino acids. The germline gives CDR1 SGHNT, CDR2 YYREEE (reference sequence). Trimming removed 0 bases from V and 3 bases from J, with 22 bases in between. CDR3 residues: CASSLGGGPPHLDYNEQFF. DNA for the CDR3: TGTGCCAGCAGCTTGGGCGGGGGCCCTCCTCACCTCGACTACAATGAGCAGTTCTTC. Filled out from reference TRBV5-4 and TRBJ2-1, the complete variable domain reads ETGVTQSPTHLIKTRGQQVTLRCSSQSGHNTVSWYQQALGQGPQFIFQYYREEENGRGNFPPRFSGLQFPNYSSELNVNALELDDSALYLCASSLGGGPPHLDYNEQFFGPGTRLTVL.

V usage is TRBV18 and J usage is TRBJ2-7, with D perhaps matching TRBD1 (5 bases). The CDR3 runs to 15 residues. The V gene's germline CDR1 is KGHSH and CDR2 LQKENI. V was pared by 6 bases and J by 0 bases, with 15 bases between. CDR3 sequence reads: CASSRDRLLSYEQYF. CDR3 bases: TGTGCCAGCTCTCGTGACAGATTACTCTCCTACGAGCAGTACTTC.

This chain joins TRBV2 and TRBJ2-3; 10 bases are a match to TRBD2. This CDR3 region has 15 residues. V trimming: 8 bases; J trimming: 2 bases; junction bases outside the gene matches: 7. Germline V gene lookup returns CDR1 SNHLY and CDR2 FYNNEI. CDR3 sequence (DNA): TGTGCCAGCTCCGCTAGCGGGAGTTTCACAGATACGCAGTATTTT. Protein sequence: CASSASGSFTDTQYF. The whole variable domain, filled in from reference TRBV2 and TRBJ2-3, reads EPEVTQTPSHQVTQMGQEVILRCVPISNHLYFYWYRQILGQKVEFLVSFYNNEISEKSEIFDDQFSVERPDGSNFTLKIRSTKLEDSAMYFCASSASGSFTDTQYFGPGTRLTVL.

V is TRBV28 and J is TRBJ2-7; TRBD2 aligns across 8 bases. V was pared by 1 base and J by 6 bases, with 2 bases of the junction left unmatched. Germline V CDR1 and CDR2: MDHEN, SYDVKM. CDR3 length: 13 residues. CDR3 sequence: CASSLYRGGEQYF. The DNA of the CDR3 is TGTGCCAGCAGTTTATACCGGGGGGGCGAGCAGTACTTC.

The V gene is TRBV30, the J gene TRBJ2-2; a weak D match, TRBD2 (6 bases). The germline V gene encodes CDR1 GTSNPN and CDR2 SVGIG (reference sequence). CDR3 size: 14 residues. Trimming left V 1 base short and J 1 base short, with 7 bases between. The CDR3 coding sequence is TGTGCCTGGAGTGACGGGGGGAACACCGGGGAGCTGTTTTTT. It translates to CAWSDGGNTGELFF.

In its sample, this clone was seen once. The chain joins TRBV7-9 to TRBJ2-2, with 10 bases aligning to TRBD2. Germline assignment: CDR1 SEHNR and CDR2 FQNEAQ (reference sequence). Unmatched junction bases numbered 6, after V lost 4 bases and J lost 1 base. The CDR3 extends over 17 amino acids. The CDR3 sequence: CASSSLAGAVNTGELFF. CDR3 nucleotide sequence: TGTGCCAGCAGCTCCCTAGCGGGGGCGGTGAACACCGGGGAGCTGTTTTTT. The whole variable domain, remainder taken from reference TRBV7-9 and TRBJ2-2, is DTGVSQNPRHKITKRGQNVTFRCDPISEHNRLYWYRQTLGQGPEFLTYFQNEAQLEKSRLLSDRFSAERPKGSFSTLEIQRTEQGDSAMYLCASSSLAGAVNTGELFFGEGSRLTVL.

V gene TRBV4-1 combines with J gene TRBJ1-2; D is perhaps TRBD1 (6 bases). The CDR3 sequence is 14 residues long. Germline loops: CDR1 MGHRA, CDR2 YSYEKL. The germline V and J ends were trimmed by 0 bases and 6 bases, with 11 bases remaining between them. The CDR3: CASSQDLTGDGYTF. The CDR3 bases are TGCGCCAGCAGCCAAGATTTGACAGGAGATGGCTACACCTTC.

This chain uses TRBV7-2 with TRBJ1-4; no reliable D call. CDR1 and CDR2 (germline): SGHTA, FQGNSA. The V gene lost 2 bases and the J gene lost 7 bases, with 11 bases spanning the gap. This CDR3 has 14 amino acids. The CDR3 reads CASSLSAGGEKLFF. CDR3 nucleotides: TGTGCCAGCAGCTTAAGCGCAGGAGGTGAAAAACTGTTTTTT.

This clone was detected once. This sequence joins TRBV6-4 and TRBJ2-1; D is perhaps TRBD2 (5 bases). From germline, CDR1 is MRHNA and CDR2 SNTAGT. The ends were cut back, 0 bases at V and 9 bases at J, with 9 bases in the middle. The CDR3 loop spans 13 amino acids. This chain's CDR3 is CASSDSMEVEQFF. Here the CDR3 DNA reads TGTGCCAGCAGTGACTCGATGGAGGTTGAGCAGTTCTTC.

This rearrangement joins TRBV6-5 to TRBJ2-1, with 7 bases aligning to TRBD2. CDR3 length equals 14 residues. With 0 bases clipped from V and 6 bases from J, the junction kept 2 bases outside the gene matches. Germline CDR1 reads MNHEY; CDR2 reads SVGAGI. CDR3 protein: CASSYSASGNEQFF. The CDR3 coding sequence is TGTGCCAGCAGTTACTCTGCTAGCGGCAATGAGCAGTTCTTC.

The CDR3 DNA reads TGTGCCAGTAGGGAGGTAATCGGGACAGGTCAGAGATATGGCTACACCTTC. Protein product: CASREVIGTGQRYGYTF. The gene calls are TRBV19 and TRBJ1-2, with 8 bases fitting TRBD1. The germline V gene encodes CDR1 LNHDA and CDR2 SQIVND (reference sequence). The CDR3 contains 17 residues. Unmatched junction bases numbered 17, after V lost 6 bases and J lost 5 bases.

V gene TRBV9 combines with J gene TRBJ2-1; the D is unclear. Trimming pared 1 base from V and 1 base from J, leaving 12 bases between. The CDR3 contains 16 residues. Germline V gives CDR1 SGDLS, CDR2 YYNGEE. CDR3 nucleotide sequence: TGTGCCAGCAGCGTATCTCACCTAGGTTCCTACAATGAGCAGTTCTTC. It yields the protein CASSVSHLGSYNEQFF.

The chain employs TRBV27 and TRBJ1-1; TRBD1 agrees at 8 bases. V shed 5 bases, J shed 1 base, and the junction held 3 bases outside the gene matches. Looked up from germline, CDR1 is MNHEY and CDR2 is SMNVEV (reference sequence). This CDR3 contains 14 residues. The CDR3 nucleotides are TGTGCCAGCAGTCCCGGGACAGGGAACACTGAAGCTTTCTTT. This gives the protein CASSPGTGNTEAFF.

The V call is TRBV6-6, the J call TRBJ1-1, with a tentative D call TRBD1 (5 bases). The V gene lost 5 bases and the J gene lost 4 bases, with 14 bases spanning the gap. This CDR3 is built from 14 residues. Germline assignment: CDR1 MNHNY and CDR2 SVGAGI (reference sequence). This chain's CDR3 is CASSRATAVTEAFF. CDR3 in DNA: TGTGCCAGCAGTCGGGCGACAGCAGTCACTGAAGCTTTCTTT.

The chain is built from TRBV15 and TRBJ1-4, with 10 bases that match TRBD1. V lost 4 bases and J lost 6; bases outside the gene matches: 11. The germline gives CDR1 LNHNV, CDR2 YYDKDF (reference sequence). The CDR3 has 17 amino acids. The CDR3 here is CATSTGDRGYLYEKLFF. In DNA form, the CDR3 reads TGTGCCACCAGCACTGGGGACAGGGGATACTTATATGAAAAACTGTTTTTT.

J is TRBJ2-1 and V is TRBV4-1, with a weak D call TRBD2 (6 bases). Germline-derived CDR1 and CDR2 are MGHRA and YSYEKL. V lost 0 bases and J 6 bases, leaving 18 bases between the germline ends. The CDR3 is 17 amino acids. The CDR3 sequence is CASSQEDLTSMGNEQFF. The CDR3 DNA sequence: TGCGCCAGCAGCCAAGAAGACTTGACTAGTATGGGCAATGAGCAGTTCTTC.

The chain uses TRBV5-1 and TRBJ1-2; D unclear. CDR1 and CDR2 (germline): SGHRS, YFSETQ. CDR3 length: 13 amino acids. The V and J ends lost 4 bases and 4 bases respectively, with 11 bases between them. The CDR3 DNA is TGCGCCAGCAGCCAAAGCGAGACCTATGGCTACACCTTC. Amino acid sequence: CASSQSETYGYTF.

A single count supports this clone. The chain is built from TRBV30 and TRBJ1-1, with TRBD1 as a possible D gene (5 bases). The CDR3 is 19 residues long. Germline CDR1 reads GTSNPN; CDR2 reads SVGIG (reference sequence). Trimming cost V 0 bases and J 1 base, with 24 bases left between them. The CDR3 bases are TGTGCCTGGAGTGTACTGTTTCGGGGGGGAATTATGAAGAACACTGAAGCTTTCTTT. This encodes CAWSVLFRGGIMKNTEAFF. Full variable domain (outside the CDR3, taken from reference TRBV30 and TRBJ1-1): SQTIHQWPATLVQPVGSPLSLECTVEGTSNPNLYWYRQAAGRGLQLLFYSVGIGQISSEVPQNLSASRPQDRQFILSSKKLLLSDSGFYLCAWSVLFRGGIMKNTEAFFGQGTRLTVV.

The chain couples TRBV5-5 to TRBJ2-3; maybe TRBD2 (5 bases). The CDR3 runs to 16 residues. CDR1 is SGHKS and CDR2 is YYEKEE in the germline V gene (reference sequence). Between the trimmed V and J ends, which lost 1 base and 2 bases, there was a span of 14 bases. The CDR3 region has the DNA TGTGCCAGCAGCTTGTGGTTGTCGGAGGTCACAGATACGCAGTATTTT. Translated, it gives CASSLWLSEVTDTQYF.

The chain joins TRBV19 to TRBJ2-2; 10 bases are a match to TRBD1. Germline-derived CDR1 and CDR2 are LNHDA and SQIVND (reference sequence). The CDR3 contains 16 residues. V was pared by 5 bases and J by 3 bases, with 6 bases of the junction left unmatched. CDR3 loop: CASSGQGGLYTGELFF. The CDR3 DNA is TGTGCCAGTAGTGGACAGGGGGGTCTTTACACCGGGGAGCTGTTTTTT.

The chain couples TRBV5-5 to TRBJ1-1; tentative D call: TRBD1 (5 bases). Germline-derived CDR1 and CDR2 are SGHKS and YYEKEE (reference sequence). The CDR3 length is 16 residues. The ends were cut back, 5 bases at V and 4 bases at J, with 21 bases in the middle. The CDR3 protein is CASSTAGTGGSTEAFF. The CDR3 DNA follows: TGTGCCAGCAGTACCGCCGGGACGGGCGGGAGCACTGAAGCTTTCTTT.

The CDR3 protein is CASSFSGTGAYEQYF. For the CDR3, the DNA is TGTGCCAGCAGCTTCTCCGGGACAGGGGCCTACGAGCAGTACTTC. The rearrangement links TRBV13 to TRBJ2-7, with TRBD1 matching over 10 bases. This CDR3 comprises 15 residues. V shed 3 bases, J shed 2 bases, and the junction held 4 bases outside the gene matches. CDR1 and CDR2 from the germline V gene are PRHDT and FYEKMQ (reference sequence).

CDR3 region: CASQGFYGYTF. The CDR3 coding sequence is TGTGCCAGCCAGGGGTTTTATGGCTACACCTTC. V and J are TRBV6-1 and TRBJ1-2, with D tentatively TRBD1 (6 bases). V dropped 8 bases and J dropped 5 bases, with 9 bases sitting between them. Germline assignment: CDR1 MNHNS and CDR2 SASEGT. CDR3 length equals 11 residues.